The 21 T cell receptor beta chains reported below all come from one sample, sequenced in a study of spatial heterogeneity in lung cancer. This sample's time point: sample taken at primary tumor resection. Tumor, nontumor lung or frozen PBMC supplied whole RNA that was sequenced unsorted. TCRdb processed the 5' RACE reads anew with MiXCR; each CDR3 protein has one entry. The sample comprises about 900 distinct CDR3 sequences, about 13% of which are singletons, and about 40% rests with the top ten. The specimen comprised PBMCs, sampled at surgery. Source of these receptors: a male donor with early-stage non-small cell lung cancer.

This clonotype is deemed large (0.1 to 1%). This beta chain came through as a stray read in a library set up for alpha chains, and its size says little. This rearrangement joins TRBV7-8 to TRBJ1-1; no clear D gene. V dropped 5 bases and J dropped 0 bases, with 7 bases sitting between them. This CDR3 is built from 13 residues. Germline-derived CDR1 and CDR2 are SGHVS and FQNEAQ. In nucleotides, the CDR3 is TGTGCCAGCAGCCCCGGGTTGAACACTGAAGCTTTCTTT. Amino acid sequence: CASSPGLNTEAFF.

In this sample, this clonotype is large. This beta chain appears as a stray read in a library generated for alpha chains; its size is not informative. The chain recombines TRBV5-4 with TRBJ1-6; 7 bases are shared with TRBD1. With 0 bases clipped from V and 7 bases from J, the junction kept 4 bases outside the gene matches. CDR3 length: 15 amino acids. CDR1 SGHNT and CDR2 YYREEE come from the germline V gene (reference sequence). The CDR3 coding sequence is TGTGCCAGCAGCTTGGGGACAGGCGGAAATTCACCCCTCCACTTT. Amino acid sequence: CASSLGTGGNSPLHF.

This clonotype qualifies as medium-sized. Found in a library prepared for alpha chains, this beta chain is an off-target read, and its abundance has little meaning. This chain joins TRBV7-2 and TRBJ2-5, with TRBD2 matching 11 bases. Germline assignment: CDR1 SGHTA and CDR2 FQGNSA. The CDR3 spans 18 residues. V was pared by 0 bases and J by 5 bases, with 11 bases of the junction left unmatched. CDR3 in amino acids: CASSLAGRRLAGIETQYF. In nucleotides, the CDR3 is TGTGCCAGCAGCTTAGCGGGGAGGAGACTAGCGGGGATCGAGACCCAGTACTTC.

Comment on this clonotype: This beta chain represents an off-target read in a library built for alpha chains; its size is of limited meaning. This chain joins TRBV12-3 or TRBV12-4 and TRBJ2-5; D uncertain. The CDR3 is made up of 13 amino acids. V gave up 7 bases and J gave up 1 base, with 10 bases separating them. The CDR3 region is CASTRWAQETQYF. The CDR3 nucleotides read TGTGCCAGCACCCGGTGGGCCCAAGAGACCCAGTACTTC.

In its sample, this clonotype is medium-sized. Since it is a stray read in a library aimed at alpha chains, this beta chain has a size that is not meaningful. The gene calls are TRBV5-1 and TRBJ2-1, with D possibly TRBD2 on 5 matching bases. V was trimmed by 6 bases and J by 5 bases, leaving 12 bases between them. CDR1 and CDR2 from the germline V gene are SGHRS and YFSETQ. The CDR3 covers 13 residues. CDR3: CASTIRGDNEQFF. CDR3 coding DNA: TGCGCCAGCACGATTCGGGGTGACAATGAGCAGTTCTTC.

By sample share, this clonotype is medium-sized. This beta chain is an unintended read in a library built for alpha chains; its size means little. V and J are TRBV5-1 and TRBJ2-5; TRBD2 matches at 9 bases. Germline assignment: CDR1 SGHRS and CDR2 YFSETQ. Germline trimming cut 4 bases from V and 1 base from J; bases unmatched to any gene: 2. The CDR3 extends over 14 amino acids. The CDR3 region is CASSAGLAQETQYF. Here the CDR3 DNA reads TGCGCCAGCAGCGCGGGACTAGCCCAAGAGACCCAGTACTTC.

This clonotype was observed many times. This beta chain turned up in a library designed for alpha chains; as an off-target read, its abundance says little. This chain uses TRBV10-3 with TRBJ2-7; tentative D call: TRBD2 (5 bases). The V end was cut by 4 bases, the J end by 0 bases, with 10 bases between. The CDR3 runs 14 residues. From germline, CDR1 is ENHRY and CDR2 SYGVKD. The CDR3 region is CAISVGGYSYEQYF. The CDR3 DNA reads TGTGCCATCAGTGTAGGCGGGTACTCCTACGAGCAGTACTTC.

This clonotype is deemed large. For a library built for alpha chains, this beta chain is a stray read; little rests on its size. This chain joins TRBV7-6 and TRBJ2-3, with 12 nucleotides matching TRBD2. The J segment lost 1 base and the V segment lost 5 bases, leaving 10 bases of the junction unmatched. Germline values: CDR1 SGHVS, CDR2 FNYEAQ. This CDR3 has 18 amino acids. CDR3 residues: CASSPRAGLAGRTDTQYF. The CDR3 nucleotides read TGTGCCAGCAGCCCCCGGGCAGGACTAGCGGGACGCACAGATACGCAGTATTTT.

This clonotype was detected once. For a library built for alpha chains, this beta chain is a stray read; little rests on its size. This sequence joins TRBV6-2 or TRBV6-3 and TRBJ2-1; the D is unclear. The germline gives CDR1 MNHEY, CDR2 SVGEGT. The V end lost 2 bases, the J end lost 0 bases, and 8 bases lay between the germline ends. The CDR3 has 15 amino acids. CDR3 in amino acids: CASSYVHSSYNEQFF. CDR3 bases: TGTGCCAGCAGTTACGTCCATAGCTCCTACAATGAGCAGTTCTTC.

With respect to this clonotype: The library was built for alpha chains, so this beta chain is an off-target read and its size means little. The chain couples TRBV4-2 to TRBJ2-2; no clear D gene. The germline CDR1 and CDR2 sequences are LGHNA and YNFKEQ. This CDR3 has 12 residues. Between the trimmed V and J ends, which lost 4 bases and 6 bases, there was a span of 6 bases. The CDR3 region is CASSPVAGELFF. In DNA, the CDR3 is TGTGCCAGCAGCCCGGTCGCCGGGGAGCTGTTTTTT.

This clonotype was counted at least ten times. This beta chain came through as a stray read in a library set up for alpha chains, and its size says little. The chain has TRBV6-6 and TRBJ1-6; D might be TRBD1 (5 bases). V was clipped by 5 bases and J by 13 bases, with 24 bases between them. The CDR3 is 16 amino acids. The germline V gene encodes CDR1 MNHNY and CDR2 SVGAGI (reference sequence). The CDR3 DNA follows: TGTGCCAGCAGTGGACAACGCTCAGGGACGGGTCCCCCCCTCCACTTT. Its protein is CASSGQRSGTGPPLHF.

This clonotype rates as large. Found in a library prepared for alpha chains, this beta chain is an off-target read, and its abundance has little meaning. The chain links TRBV11-2 to TRBJ2-5; 8 bases map to TRBD2. The CDR3 runs to 16 residues. The V segment lost 3 bases and the J segment 1 base; nucleotides outside the gene matches: 7. Germline V gene sequence: CDR1 SGHAT, CDR2 FQNNGV. DNA of the CDR3: TGTGCCAGCAGCTTGTTCCGCGGGGGGTTCCAAGAGACCCAGTACTTC. This sequence encodes CASSLFRGGFQETQYF.

This clonotype is large (0.1 to 1%) by share. Since the library was made to target alpha chains, this beta chain is a stray read and its abundance is not meaningful. CDR3 loop: CASSLGTANQPQHF. The DNA of the CDR3 is TGTGCCAGCAGCTTAGGGACAGCAAATCAGCCCCAGCATTTT. The chain joins TRBV7-9 to TRBJ1-5, with D tentatively TRBD1 (6 bases). This CDR3 has 14 residues. CDR1 and CDR2 (germline): SEHNR, FQNEAQ (reference sequence). V was clipped by 1 base and J by 4 bases, with 8 bases between them. Together with reference TRBV7-9 and TRBJ1-5, the CDR3 gives the full variable domain: DTGVSQNPRHKITKRGQNVTFRCDPISEHNRLYWYRQTLGQGPEFLTYFQNEAQLEKSRLLSDRFSAERPKGSFSTLEIQRTEQGDSAMYLCASSLGTANQPQHFGDGTRLSIL.

As concerns this clonotype: Within a library made for alpha chains, this beta chain is off target, and its count is uninformative. The rearrangement links TRBV30 to TRBJ2-3, with TRBD1 matching over 7 bases. Germline V gene sequence: CDR1 GTSNPN, CDR2 SVGIG (reference sequence). Unmatched junction bases numbered 10, after V lost 0 bases and J lost 4 bases. This CDR3 contains 16 residues. CDR3 in amino acids: CAWSVTRGKVADTQYF. The CDR3 DNA reads TGTGCCTGGAGTGTAACCAGGGGGAAGGTAGCAGATACGCAGTATTTT.

Within the sample, this clonotype is large. The library was designed around alpha chains, so this beta chain is a stray read whose abundance carries little weight. The chain uses TRBV25-1 and TRBJ2-5; D is undetermined. CDR1 is MGHDK and CDR2 is SYGVNS in the germline V gene. The V end was cut by 6 bases, the J end by 1 base, with 3 bases between. CDR3 length: 11 amino acids. CDR3 residues: CASRGQETQYF. CDR3 in DNA: TGTGCCAGCAGGGGCCAAGAGACCCAGTACTTC.

By proportion, this clonotype is medium-sized. Within a library made for alpha chains, this beta chain is off target, and its count is uninformative. The V call is TRBV9, the J call TRBJ1-1; 8 bases are a match to TRBD1. The junction had 1 base not matched to a gene; V was cut back by 2 bases and J by 4 bases. There are 13 residues in the CDR3. Germline V gives CDR1 SGDLS, CDR2 YYNGEE. CDR3 DNA sequence: TGTGCCAGCAGCGTCGGGACAGGCACTGAAGCTTTCTTT. Translating gives CASSVGTGTEAFF.

The table lists this clonotype with many counts. This beta chain turned up in a library designed for alpha chains; as an off-target read, its abundance says little. This rearrangement joins TRBV18 to TRBJ2-7, with a tentative D call TRBD2 (6 bases). V was shortened by 0 bases and J by 7 bases, with 13 bases between the two germline ends. Looked up from germline, CDR1 is KGHSH and CDR2 is LQKENI. The CDR3 loop spans 14 amino acids. The CDR3 is CASSPPEPGGEQYF. Here the CDR3 DNA reads TGTGCCAGCTCACCACCGGAACCCGGGGGTGAGCAGTACTTC.

This clonotype counts as large. This beta chain is a stray sequence in a library constructed for alpha chains; its clone size is not meaningful. The chain joins TRBV6-2 or TRBV6-3 to TRBJ2-5, with 10 nucleotides matching TRBD1. The germline V gene has CDR1 MNHEY and CDR2 SVGEGT. The CDR3 runs 15 residues. The junction had 6 bases not matched to a gene; V was cut back by 6 bases and J by 2 bases. The CDR3, as DNA: TGTGCCAGCAGAAGCTGGACAGGGGGTCAAGAGACCCAGTACTTC. This encodes CASRSWTGGQETQYF.

Within the sample, this clonotype is medium-sized. In a library made to pick up alpha chains, this beta chain is a stray read with a size that means little. J is TRBJ2-5 and V is TRBV7-6, with 12 bases identical to TRBD2. The CDR3 length is 16 residues. Germline loops: CDR1 SGHVS, CDR2 FNYEAQ. V lost 5 bases to trimming and J lost 5 bases; unmatched junction nucleotides: 9. The CDR3 spells CASSTQLAGGRETQYF. The CDR3 DNA reads TGTGCCAGCAGCACGCAACTAGCGGGGGGCCGGGAGACCCAGTACTTC.

By proportion, this clonotype is large (0.1 to 1%). Compared with germline, one end of the junction differs, possibly owing to a read error. Since the library was made to target alpha chains, this beta chain is a stray read and its abundance is not meaningful. This chain uses TRBV2 with TRBJ2-5; D not resolved. The CDR3 has 12 amino acids. Germline values: CDR1 SNHLY, CDR2 FYNNEI. CDR3 sequence reads: CASSVIEEAQYF. CDR3 DNA: TGTGCCAGCAGTGTGATCGAAGAGGCCCAGTACTTC.

With respect to this clonotype: The library was designed around alpha chains, so this beta chain is a stray read whose abundance carries little weight. The V call is TRBV18, the J call TRBJ1-6; D is unresolved. Between the trimmed V and J ends, which lost 6 bases and 10 bases, there was a span of 16 bases. Per germline, CDR1 KGHSH and CDR2 LQKENI. The CDR3 contains 14 residues. The CDR3 nucleotides read TGTGCCAGCTCCCCAGCACCCCTTAGGTCACCCCTCCACTTT. As protein: CASSPAPLRSPLHF.